A single sample is the source of the 27 T cell receptor beta chains below, sequenced in a study of T cells after yellow fever vaccination. A single record per CDR3 protein comes from TCRdb applying MiXCR to the 5' RACE reads. The table records roughly 150,000 distinct CDR3 sequences, 5.5% to 7.5% of them present only once. The source was CD4+ T cells sorted from PBMCs, collected about 5 days after the first yellow fever vaccination. Receptor source: a young man who received the YFV17D yellow fever vaccine.

This clonotype turned up a few times. The chain recombines TRBV5-1 with TRBJ2-7, with a weak D call TRBD1 (6 bases). The CDR3 is made up of 15 amino acids. In germline, CDR1 is SGHRS, CDR2 YFSETQ. The V end was cut by 0 bases, the J end by 5 bases, with 15 bases between. The DNA for the CDR3 is TGCGCCAGCAGCTTGGGGTCACAGGGTGGCCACGAGCAGTACTTC. The encoded protein is CASSLGSQGGHEQYF.

This clonotype was seen a handful of times. One end of the junction does not line up with germline, which may come from a read error. The rearrangement links TRBV12-3 or TRBV12-4 to TRBJ2-1; a possible D gene is TRBD2 (6 bases). The CDR3 covers 12 residues. CDR3 loop: CAIRLGLNEQFF. The CDR3, as DNA: TGCGCAATAAGACTAGGACTCAATGAGCAGTTCTTC.

The chain employs TRBV19 and TRBJ2-2; D is undetermined. Germline loops: CDR1 LNHDA, CDR2 SQIVND (reference sequence). With 6 bases removed from V and 0 bases from J, the gap between germline ends came to 8 bases. There are 14 residues in the CDR3. CDR3 nucleotide sequence: TGTGCCAGTAGGGGTGGAACGAACACCGGGGAGCTGTTTTTT. Its translation: CASRGGTNTGELFF. Drawing the rest from reference TRBV19 and TRBJ2-2, the complete variable domain is DGGITQSPKYLFRKEGQNVTLSCEQNLNHDAMYWYRQDPGQGLRLIYYSQIVNDFQKGDIAEGYSVSREKKESFPLTVTSAQKNPTAFYLCASRGGTNTGELFFGEGSRLTVL.

In its sample, this clonotype was seen a few times. This chain links TRBV12-3 or TRBV12-4 with TRBJ2-4, with D possibly being TRBD2 (5 bases). The CDR3 covers 13 residues. V was shortened by 6 bases and J by 7 bases, with 13 bases between the two germline ends. CDR3: CASSPPRGNIQYF. CDR3 nucleotides: TGTGCCAGCAGCCCCCCCCGAGGGAACATTCAGTACTTC.

V is TRBV7-2 and J is TRBJ2-7; D is ambiguous. The germline V gene encodes CDR1 SGHTA and CDR2 FQGNSA. CDR3 length: 14 residues. V lost 0 bases to trimming and J lost 3 bases, with 9 bases between them. The CDR3 here is CASSLAGNSYEQYF. Written as DNA, the CDR3 is TGTGCCAGCAGCTTAGCAGGGAACAGCTACGAGCAGTACTTC. The full variable domain, with the rest looked up from reference TRBV7-2 and TRBJ2-7, is GAGVSQSPSNKVTEKGKDVELRCDPISGHTALYWYRQSLGQGLEFLIYFQGNSAPDKSGLPSDRFSAERTGGSVSTLTIQRTQQEDSAVYLCASSLAGNSYEQYFGPGTRLTVT.

Only one count was recorded for this clonotype. The junction differs from germline at one of its ends, possibly a read error. The genes are TRBV23-1 and TRBJ2-5; the D is unclear. TRBV23-1 belongs to the ORF category, with a function that is uncertain. There are 14 residues in the CDR3. The CDR3 nucleotides read TGTGTCACCAGTCAGCACAAGCGCCAAGAGCACCAGTACTTC. This gives the protein CVTSQHKRQEHQYF.

The sample holds a few counts of this clonotype. J is TRBJ2-7 and V is TRBV10-3; D ambiguous. V lost 10 bases and J 3 bases, leaving 10 bases between the germline ends. This CDR3 has 11 residues. From germline, CDR1 is ENHRY and CDR2 SYGVKD. The CDR3 region is CATSIDYEQYV. Here the CDR3 DNA reads TGTGCCACCTCAATTGACTACGAGCAGTACGTC.

The table lists this clonotype with a few counts. V gene TRBV7-2 combines with J gene TRBJ2-1; D unclear. The CDR3 spans 14 residues. The germline V gene has CDR1 SGHTA and CDR2 FQGNSA. V shed 3 bases and J shed 3 bases, with 9 bases lying between them. The CDR3 sequence: CASSFSPDYNEQFF. The CDR3 bases are TGTGCCAGCAGCTTTAGCCCCGACTACAATGAGCAGTTCTTC.

The table lists this clonotype with many counts. The rearrangement links TRBV7-2 to TRBJ2-5; D is undetermined. CDR3 length: 14 amino acids. Germline-derived CDR1 and CDR2 are SGHTA and FQGNSA. Trimming left V 2 bases short and J 2 bases short, with 9 bases between. The chain's CDR3 is CASSLSHSQETQYF. The CDR3 nucleotides are TGTGCCAGCAGCTTATCCCACAGTCAAGAGACCCAGTACTTC.

The sample holds many counts of this clonotype. The rearrangement uses TRBV4-3 and TRBJ2-1; 11 bases align to TRBD1. CDR1 is LGHNA, CDR2 YSLEER, per germline. Losses at the gene ends were 1 base for V and 0 bases for J; bases not matched to a gene: 11. This CDR3 has 20 residues. CDR3: CASSQVPGGGTGGSYNEQFF. The CDR3 DNA reads as TGCGCCAGCAGCCAAGTCCCGGGGGGCGGGACAGGGGGCTCCTACAATGAGCAGTTCTTC.

The chain employs TRBV20-1 and TRBJ1-4; D is ambiguous. Germline-derived CDR1 and CDR2 are DFQATT and SNEGSKA (reference sequence). The V end was cut by 1 base, the J end by 5 bases, with 14 bases between. This CDR3 contains 15 residues. Here the CDR3 DNA reads TGCAGTGCTAGAGTTCCGCAGGAACCAAATGAAAAACTGTTTTTT. It encodes CSARVPQEPNEKLFF.

This clonotype has at least ten counts. The chain is built from TRBV5-5 and TRBJ1-2, with a tentative D call TRBD1 (5 bases). This CDR3 comprises 13 residues. The ends were cut back, 3 bases at V and 11 bases at J, with 17 bases in the middle. Germline loops: CDR1 SGHKS, CDR2 YYEKEE (reference sequence). DNA of the CDR3: TGTGCCAGCAGCTCAACACTGGGGGGGGAGTACACCTTC. Protein sequence: CASSSTLGGEYTF. Supplemented by reference TRBV5-5 and TRBJ1-2, the full variable domain reads DAGVTQSPTHLIKTRGQQVTLRCSPISGHKSVSWYQQVLGQGPQFIFQYYEKEERGRGNFPDRFSARQFPNYSSELNVNALLLGDSALYLCASSSTLGGEYTFGSGTRLTVV.

This clonotype was counted at least ten times. The chain employs TRBV5-1 and TRBJ2-3; D is uncertain. From germline, CDR1 is SGHRS and CDR2 YFSETQ. CDR3 length: 16 residues. V lost 0 bases and J 0 bases, leaving 11 bases between the germline ends. The CDR3 region has the DNA TGCGCCAGCAGCTTGGCACTTCAAGGTAGCACAGATACGCAGTATTTT. Its translation is CASSLALQGSTDTQYF.

The chain employs TRBV19 and TRBJ1-5, with D tentatively TRBD1 (5 bases). This CDR3 has 13 residues. Trimming took off 3 bases at V and 7 bases at J, with 10 bases between the two ends. From germline, CDR1 is LNHDA and CDR2 SQIVND (reference sequence). The CDR3 here is CASSIQGRQPQHF. Here the CDR3 DNA reads TGTGCCAGTAGTATTCAGGGAAGGCAGCCCCAGCATTTT. Full variable domain (outside the CDR3, taken from reference TRBV19 and TRBJ1-5): DGGITQSPKYLFRKEGQNVTLSCEQNLNHDAMYWYRQDPGQGLRLIYYSQIVNDFQKGDIAEGYSVSREKKESFPLTVTSAQKNPTAFYLCASSIQGRQPQHFGDGTRLSIL.

This clonotype was counted a few times. The chain couples TRBV6-5 to TRBJ2-1; D might be TRBD1 (6 bases). V lost 2 bases and J 5 bases, leaving 10 bases between the germline ends. CDR1 MNHEY and CDR2 SVGAGI come from the germline V gene. The CDR3 runs 14 residues. Here the CDR3 DNA reads TGTGCCAGCAGTTACGTTGGACAGAACAATGAGCAGTTCTTC. Translation: CASSYVGQNNEQFF.

The chain uses TRBV12-3 or TRBV12-4 and TRBJ2-6; D is unresolved. Trimming left V 3 bases short and J 3 bases short, with 3 bases between. This CDR3 spans 13 amino acids. The CDR3 spells CASSFGGANVLTF. The CDR3 DNA reads as TGTGCCAGCAGTTTTGGTGGGGCCAACGTCCTGACTTTC.

This clonotype appeared many times. V is TRBV12-3 or TRBV12-4 and J is TRBJ2-5, with D perhaps given as TRBD1 or TRBD2 (6 bases each). The CDR3 is 13 amino acids. Trimming left V 6 bases short and J 5 bases short, with 13 bases between. CDR3 sequence: CASRDGGGETQYF. For the CDR3, the DNA is TGTGCCAGCAGAGACGGGGGCGGGGAGACCCAGTACTTC.

This clonotype was counted many times. The rearrangement links TRBV11-2 to TRBJ1-5; D is undetermined. Trimming took off 3 bases at V and 5 bases at J, with 14 bases between the two ends. In germline, CDR1 is SGHAT, CDR2 FQNNGV. This CDR3 contains 15 residues. CDR3 coding DNA: TGTGCCAGCAGCTTTAAAGGTCTGAAGGATCAGCCCCAGCATTTT. Translating it yields CASSFKGLKDQPQHF.

The J gene is TRBJ2-1, the V gene TRBV11-2; 9 bases are shared with TRBD1. Trimming at V came to 6 bases and at J to 8 bases, leaving 5 bases not matched to a gene. CDR1 is SGHAT and CDR2 is FQNNGV in the germline V gene. CDR3 size: 13 residues. CDR3 loop: CASSRDREDEQFF. The CDR3 DNA sequence: TGTGCCAGCAGTCGGGACAGGGAGGATGAGCAGTTCTTC.

Many counts were recorded for this clonotype. The chain has TRBV6-5 and TRBJ1-1; D remains ambiguous. V was cut by 11 bases and J by 7 bases, with 32 bases left in between. Germline V lookup: CDR1 MNHEY, CDR2 SVGAGI. The length of the CDR3 is 17 residues. The CDR3 sequence is CAAWEGSAGVPRDEAFF. The CDR3 DNA reads as TGTGCCGCATGGGAGGGATCTGCAGGCGTCCCGAGGGATGAAGCTTTCTTT.

This clonotype has only one observation. The chain has TRBV20-1 and TRBJ2-3; 10 bases line up with TRBD2. The germline gives CDR1 DFQATT, CDR2 SNEGSKA (reference sequence). The CDR3 has 15 amino acids. The V segment lost 3 bases and the J segment 4 bases; nucleotides outside the gene matches: 7. The CDR3, as DNA: TGCAGTGCTAGCGGGTTAGCGGGGGGTCCAGATACGCAGTATTTT. Its translation is CSASGLAGGPDTQYF.

The chain joins TRBV20-1 to TRBJ2-3; the D is unclear. This CDR3 spans 15 amino acids. The V end was cut by 6 bases, the J end by 3 bases, with 19 bases between. Germline lookup yields CDR1 DFQATT and CDR2 SNEGSKA (reference sequence). This CDR3 reads CSALRTPHATDTQYF. In DNA form, the CDR3 reads TGCAGTGCCCTACGGACGCCACACGCAACAGATACGCAGTATTTT.

This clonotype was seen ten or more times. The CDR3 nucleotides read TGTGCCAGCACGGGACTAGCGGGGACAGATACGCAGTATTTT. It translates to CASTGLAGTDTQYF. This chain joins TRBV18 and TRBJ2-3; 13 bases line up with TRBD2. This CDR3 spans 14 amino acids. CDR1 is KGHSH and CDR2 is LQKENI in the germline V gene. V lost 8 bases, J lost 3 bases, and 2 bases stayed unmatched.

This clonotype was counted a few times. This chain links TRBV6-2 or TRBV6-3 with TRBJ1-1, with D hard to call. Trimming took 6 bases from V and 5 from J, leaving 16 bases between them. Germline lookup yields CDR1 MNHEY and CDR2 SVGEGT. This CDR3 is 14 amino acids long. For the CDR3, the DNA is TGTGCCAGCAGCCCCACGGGATGGTATACTGAAGCTTTCTTT. Encoded protein: CASSPTGWYTEAFF.

This clonotype came up many times. V usage is TRBV5-6 and J usage is TRBJ2-7; D is ambiguous. Germline V gene lookup returns CDR1 SGHDT and CDR2 YYEEEE. There are 14 residues in the CDR3. V lost 0 bases and J 6 bases, leaving 13 bases between the germline ends. This chain's CDR3 is CASSLVSLQTEQYF. CDR3 nucleotides: TGTGCCAGCAGCTTGGTAAGTTTACAGACCGAGCAGTACTTC.

In this sample, this clonotype turned up a few times. This chain's CDR3 is CASGRGGFGGDSYEQYF. CDR3 nucleotide sequence: TGTGCCAGCGGCCGGGGAGGTTTCGGGGGAGACTCCTACGAGCAGTACTTC. The V gene is TRBV4-2, the J gene TRBJ2-7; weak D call: TRBD2 (6 bases). The germline V and J ends were trimmed by 8 bases and 0 bases, with 23 bases remaining between them. The CDR3 spans 17 residues. Germline CDR1 is LGHNA and CDR2 is YNFKEQ.

The chain links TRBV5-1 to TRBJ1-4; D gene uncertain. Germline lookup yields CDR1 SGHRS and CDR2 YFSETQ. Trimming removed 4 bases from V and 8 bases from J, with 15 bases in between. The CDR3 is made up of 14 amino acids. The chain's CDR3 is CASSPNPTREKLFF. The CDR3 DNA follows: TGCGCCAGCAGCCCCAACCCCACCCGGGAAAAACTGTTTTTT.